This TCR beta chain was identified in a study of T cell changes during pregnancy in multiple sclerosis. Germline V lookup: CDR1 SGHRS, CDR2 YFSETQ. V shed 0 bases and J shed 7 bases, with 11 bases lying between them. CDR3 length equals 14 residues. Sequencing was performed with immunoSEQ multiplex PCR; in TCRdb, only in-frame clones are kept and a portion is missing. This sample yields over 80,000 clones, of which around nine tenths are seen a single time; around 0.76% belongs to the top ten. Sequenced material: peripheral blood, taken in the second trimester of pregnancy. The rearrangement joins TRBV5-1 to TRBJ1-5; D is possibly TRBD1 (5 bases). The origin of this receptor is a female donor in good health, enrolled as a control in a pregnancy study. The CDR3 DNA follows: TGCGCCAGCAGCTTGGGCGGGGGAAACCAGCCCCAGCATTTT. It specifies CASSLGGGNQPQHF.